This TCR beta chain derives from a study of T cell responses to AZD1222 COVID-19 vaccine. V was shortened by 5 bases and J by 6 bases, with 13 bases between the two germline ends. This CDR3 comprises 13 residues. The germline V gene encodes CDR1 LGHDT and CDR2 YNNKEL (reference sequence). Some clones are missing from TCRdb's copy, which holds only in-frame ones; the method was immunoSEQ multiplex PCR. The table records about 110,000 clones, roughly nine tenths of them present only once. General study points: Repertoires were obtained only post-peak T cell response. In the spike-specific TCR repertoire, nearly half reportedly target unmutated variant regions. Seropositive at baseline were only 5 to 7 AZD1222 recipients.

In this sample, this clone turned up a few times. Its antigen is unidentified. The sequence was collected from an adult in good health. The sample in question was peripheral blood, obtained on day 0 of MenACWY control vaccination. V gene TRBV3-1 (or the pseudogene TRBV3-2) combines with J gene TRBJ1-1; tentative D call: TRBD1 (5 bases). The CDR3 sequence: CASSVQGVPEAFF. In DNA, the CDR3 is TGTGCCAGCAGCGTGCAGGGAGTCCCTGAAGCTTTCTTT.